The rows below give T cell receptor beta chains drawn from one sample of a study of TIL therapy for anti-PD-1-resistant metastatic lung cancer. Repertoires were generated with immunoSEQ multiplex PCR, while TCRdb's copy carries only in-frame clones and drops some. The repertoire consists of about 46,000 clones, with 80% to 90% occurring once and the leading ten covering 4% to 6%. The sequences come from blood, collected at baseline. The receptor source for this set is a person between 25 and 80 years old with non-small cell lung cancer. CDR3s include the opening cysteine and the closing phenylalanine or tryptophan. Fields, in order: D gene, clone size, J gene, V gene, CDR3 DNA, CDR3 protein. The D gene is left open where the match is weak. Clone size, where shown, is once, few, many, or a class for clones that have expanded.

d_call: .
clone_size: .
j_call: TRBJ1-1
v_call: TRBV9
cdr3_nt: TGTGCCAGCAGCCCCGCCGCCGTGGGGGGGCTCGTCCCTTTCTTT
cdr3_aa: CASSPAAVGGLVPFF

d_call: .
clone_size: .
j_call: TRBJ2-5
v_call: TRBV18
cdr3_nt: TGTGCCAGCTCACCACGAGAGGGTAAAGGAGAGACCCAGTACTTC
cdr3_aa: CASSPREGKGETQYF

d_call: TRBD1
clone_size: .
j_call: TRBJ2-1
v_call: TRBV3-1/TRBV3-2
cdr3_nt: TGTGCCAGCAGCCCCTGGGAGGGACAGGGGAGTTTGAATGAGCAGTTCTTC
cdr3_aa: CASSPWEGQGSLNEQFF

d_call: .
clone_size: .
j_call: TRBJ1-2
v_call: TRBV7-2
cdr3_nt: TGTGCCAGCAGCTTAGAAGGGCGGGGTCGTGGCTACACCTTC
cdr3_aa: CASSLEGRGRGYTF

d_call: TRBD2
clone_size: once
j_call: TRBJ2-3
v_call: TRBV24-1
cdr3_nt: TGTGCCACCAGTGTGTCTAGCGGGAGGAAGAGCACAGATACGCAGTATTTT
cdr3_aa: CATSVSSGRKSTDTQYF

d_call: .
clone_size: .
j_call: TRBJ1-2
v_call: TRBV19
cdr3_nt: TGTGCCAGTAGTGGAAAGGGGAACTATGGCTACACCTTC
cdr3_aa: CASSGKGNYGYTF

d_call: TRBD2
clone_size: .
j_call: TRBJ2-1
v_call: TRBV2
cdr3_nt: TGTGCCAGCCGGATTTCCGGGACTAGCGGGAGTAATGAGCAGTTCTTC
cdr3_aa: CASRISGTSGSNEQFF

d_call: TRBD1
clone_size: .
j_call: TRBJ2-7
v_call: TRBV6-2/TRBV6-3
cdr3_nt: TGTGCCAGCAGCAGGGGTACAGGGGGCGAAACGAAGCAGTACTTC
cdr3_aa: CASSRGTGGETKQYF

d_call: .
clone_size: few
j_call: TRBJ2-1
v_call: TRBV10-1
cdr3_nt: TGCGCCAGCAGTCCGGGTAGAAGTAATGAGCAGTTCTTC
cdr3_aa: CASSPGRSNEQFF

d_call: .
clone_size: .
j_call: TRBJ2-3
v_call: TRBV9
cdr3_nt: TGTGCCAGCAGCGTAGGGTCTACAACAGATACGCAGTATTTT
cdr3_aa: CASSVGSTTDTQYF

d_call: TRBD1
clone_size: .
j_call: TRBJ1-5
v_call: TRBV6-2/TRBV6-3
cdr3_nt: TGTGCCAGCAGCCAGACAGGGGCAATGTTCGGGATCAATCAGCCCCAGCATTTT
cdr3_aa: CASSQTGAMFGINQPQHF

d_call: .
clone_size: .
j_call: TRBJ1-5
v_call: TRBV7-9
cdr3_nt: TGTGCCAGCAGCCCCACGGCAGATCAGCCCCAGCATTTT
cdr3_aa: CASSPTADQPQHF

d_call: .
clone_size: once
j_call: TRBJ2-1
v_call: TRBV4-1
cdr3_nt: TGCGCCAGCAGCCAAGCAGGGACCCTTCGGGATGAGCAGTTCTTC
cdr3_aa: CASSQAGTLRDEQFF

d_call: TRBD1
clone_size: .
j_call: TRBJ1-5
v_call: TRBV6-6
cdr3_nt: TGTGCCAGCACGGCACAGGGGTCCAATCAGCCCCAGCATTTT
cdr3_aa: CASTAQGSNQPQHF

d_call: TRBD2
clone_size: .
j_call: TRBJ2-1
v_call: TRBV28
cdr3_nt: TGTGCCAGCAGTTTTGTTAGCGGGAGTCCTAAAAATGAGCAGTTCTTC
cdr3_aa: CASSFVSGSPKNEQFF

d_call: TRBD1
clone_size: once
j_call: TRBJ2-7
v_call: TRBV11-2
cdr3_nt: TGTGCCAGCAGCTTAAATCCGGGACAGGAGTACGAGCAGTACTTC
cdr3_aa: CASSLNPGQEYEQYF

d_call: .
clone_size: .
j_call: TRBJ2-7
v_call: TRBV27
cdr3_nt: TGTGCCAGCAGCCGTCAGGGGATACACCCCTACGAGCAGTACTTC
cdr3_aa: CASSRQGIHPYEQYF

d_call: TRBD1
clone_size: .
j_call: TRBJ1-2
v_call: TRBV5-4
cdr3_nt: TGTGCCAGCAGTTTAGAGGGGGCGCCGGACTATGGCTACACCTTC
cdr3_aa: CASSLEGAPDYGYTF

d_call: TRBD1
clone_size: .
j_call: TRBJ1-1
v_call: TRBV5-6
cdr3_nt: TGTGCCAGCAGCGCAGGGGGCACCGTGAACACTGAAGCTTTCTTT
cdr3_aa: CASSAGGTVNTEAFF

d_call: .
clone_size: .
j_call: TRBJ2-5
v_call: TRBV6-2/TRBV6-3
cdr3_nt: TGTGCCAGCAGTTGGACGACTCGAGAGACCCAGTACTTC
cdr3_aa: CASSWTTRETQYF